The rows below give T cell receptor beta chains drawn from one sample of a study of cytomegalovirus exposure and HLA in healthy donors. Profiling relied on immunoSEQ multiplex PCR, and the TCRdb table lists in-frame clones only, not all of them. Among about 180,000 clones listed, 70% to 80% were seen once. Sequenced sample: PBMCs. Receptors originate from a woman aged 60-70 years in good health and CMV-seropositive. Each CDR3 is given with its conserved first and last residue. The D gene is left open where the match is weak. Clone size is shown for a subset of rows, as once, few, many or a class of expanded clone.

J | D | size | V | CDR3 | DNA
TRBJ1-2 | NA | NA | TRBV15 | CATSRSWSLGRGARYDGYTF | TGTGCCACCAGCAGATCCTGGTCCTTGGGGAGGGGTGCGAGATATGATGGCTACACCTTC
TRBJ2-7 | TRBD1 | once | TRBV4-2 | CASSQGPGGIDEQYF | TGTGCCAGCAGCCAAGGGCCAGGGGGAATCGACGAGCAGTACTTC
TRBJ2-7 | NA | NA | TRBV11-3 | CASSLEASYEQYF | TGTGCCAGCAGCTTAGAAGCTAGTTACGAGCAGTACTTC
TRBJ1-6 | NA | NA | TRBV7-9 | CASSLLQGYNSPLHF | TGTGCCAGCAGCTTACTGCAGGGCTATAATTCACCCCTCCACTTT
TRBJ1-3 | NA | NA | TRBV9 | CASSGVNRVPGNTIYF | TGTGCCAGCAGCGGGGTTAACAGGGTGCCTGGAAACACCATATATTTT
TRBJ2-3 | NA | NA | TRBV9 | CASSVEGGTDTQYF | TGTGCCAGCAGCGTAGAGGGGGGGACAGATACGCAGTATTTT
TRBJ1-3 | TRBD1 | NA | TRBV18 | CASSPGQGSRNTIYF | TGTGCCAGCTCACCGGGACAGGGATCTCGAAACACCATATATTTT
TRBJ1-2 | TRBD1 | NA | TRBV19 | CASKPTGTYGYTF | TGTGCCAGTAAGCCGACAGGGACCTATGGCTACACCTTC
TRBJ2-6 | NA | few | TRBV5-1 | CASSLGTSSGANVLTF | TGCGCCAGCAGCTTGGGTACAAGCTCTGGGGCCAACGTCCTGACTTTC
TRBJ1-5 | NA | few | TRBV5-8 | CASSTGYDNQPQHF | TGTGCCAGCAGCACCGGGTACGACAATCAGCCCCAGCATTTT
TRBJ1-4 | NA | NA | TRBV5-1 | CASSLEGADNEKLFF | TGCGCCAGCAGCTTGGAAGGGGCCGATAATGAAAAACTGTTTTTT
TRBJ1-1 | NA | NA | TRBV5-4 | CASSPPQGENSEAFF | TGTGCCAGCAGCCCGCCACAGGGTGAGAACTCTGAAGCTTTCTTT
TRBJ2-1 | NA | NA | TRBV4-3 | CASSPRGYGHNEQFF | TGCGCCAGCAGCCCCCGGGGGTATGGCCACAATGAGCAGTTCTTC
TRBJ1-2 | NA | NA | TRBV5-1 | CASSREPQTLGYGYTF | TGCGCCAGCAGCCGGGAGCCGCAAACCCTTGGGTATGGCTACACCTTC
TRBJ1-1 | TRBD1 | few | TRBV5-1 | CASSTGQGYTEAFF | TGCGCCAGCAGCACGGGACAGGGGTACACTGAAGCTTTCTTT
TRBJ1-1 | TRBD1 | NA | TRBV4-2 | CASSRDRRDGTEAFF | TGTGCCAGCAGCCGGGACAGGAGGGATGGAACTGAAGCTTTCTTT
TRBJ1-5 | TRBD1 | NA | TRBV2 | CASSDAMGQGNQPQHF | TGTGCCAGCAGTGACGCCATGGGACAGGGCAACCAGCCCCAGCATTTT
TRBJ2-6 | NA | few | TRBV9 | CASSVATGYSGANVLTF | TGTGCCAGCAGCGTAGCTACAGGGTACTCTGGGGCCAACGTCCTGACTTTC
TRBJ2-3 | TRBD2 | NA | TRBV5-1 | CASSRLAGVKGTDTQYF | TGCGCCAGCAGTAGGCTAGCGGGAGTTAAAGGTACAGATACGCAGTATTTT
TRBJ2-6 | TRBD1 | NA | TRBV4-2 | CASSQEGGPGGANVLTF | TGTGCCAGCAGCCAAGAAGGGGGCCCGGGAGGGGCCAACGTCCTGACTTTC
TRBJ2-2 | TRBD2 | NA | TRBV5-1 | CASSDGTSGRNTGELFF | TGCGCCAGCAGCGACGGGACTAGCGGGAGAAACACCGGGGAGCTGTTTTTT
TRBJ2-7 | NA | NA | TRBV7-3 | CASSLTVAGSPYEQYF | TGTGCCAGCAGCTTAACTGTCGCGGGGTCCCCCTACGAGCAGTACTTC
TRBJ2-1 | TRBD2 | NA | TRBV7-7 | CASRPLAGGSNNEQFF | TGTGCCAGCAGACCTTTGGCGGGGGGGTCAAACAATGAGCAGTTCTTC
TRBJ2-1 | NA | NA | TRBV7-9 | CASSLTRGDEQFF | TGTGCCAGCAGCCTAACCAGGGGAGATGAGCAGTTCTTC
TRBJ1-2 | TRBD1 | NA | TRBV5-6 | CAGSPGQGAYGYTF | TGTGCCGGCAGCCCCGGACAGGGGGCATATGGCTACACCTTC
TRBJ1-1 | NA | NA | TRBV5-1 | CASSLWGDTEAFF | TGCGCCAGCAGCTTATGGGGGGACACTGAAGCTTTCTTT
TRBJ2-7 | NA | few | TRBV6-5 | CASSYRTASFYEQYF | TGTGCCAGCAGTTACCGGACAGCATCCTTCTACGAGCAGTACTTC
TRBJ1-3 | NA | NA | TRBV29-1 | CSVIQGGNTIYF | TGCAGCGTTATTCAGGGTGGAAACACCATATATTTT
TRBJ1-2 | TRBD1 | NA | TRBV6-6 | CASRVTGEGYTF | TGTGCCAGCAGGGTCACAGGGGAGGGCTACACCTTC
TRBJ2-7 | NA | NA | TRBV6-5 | CASSYRGHGGPYEQYF | TGTGCCAGCAGTTACCGGGGCCACGGGGGGCCCTACGAGCAGTACTTC
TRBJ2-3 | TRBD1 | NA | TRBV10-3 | CAISASPGQGRTDTQYF | TGTGCCATCAGTGCTTCCCCGGGACAGGGTCGCACAGATACGCAGTATTTT
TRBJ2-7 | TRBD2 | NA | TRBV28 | CASSFGGTGGDEQYF | TGTGCCAGCAGTTTCGGGGGGACCGGAGGGGACGAGCAGTACTTC
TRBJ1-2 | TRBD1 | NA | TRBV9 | CASSMGQGYGYTF | TGTGCCAGCAGCATGGGACAGGGCTATGGCTACACCTTC
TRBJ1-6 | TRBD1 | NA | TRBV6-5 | CASSLRTGENSPLHF | TGTGCCAGCAGCCTAAGGACAGGGGAGAATTCACCCCTCCACTTT
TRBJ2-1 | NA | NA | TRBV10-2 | CASSLARYNEQFF | TGCGCCAGCTCACTAGCCCGCTACAATGAGCAGTTCTTC
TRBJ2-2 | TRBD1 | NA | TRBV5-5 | CASSPRDRFLGELFF | TGTGCCAGCAGCCCCCGGGACAGATTCCTCGGGGAGCTGTTTTTT
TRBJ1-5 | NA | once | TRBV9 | CASSVSSDSNQPQHF | TGTGCCAGCAGCGTTAGCAGCGATAGCAATCAGCCCCAGCATTTT
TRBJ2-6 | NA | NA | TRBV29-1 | CSATRGDSGANGLTF | TGCAGCGCAACGCGAGGGGACTCTGGGGCCAACGGCCTGACTTTC
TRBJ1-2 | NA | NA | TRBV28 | CASTATLGIYGYTF | TGTGCCAGCACCGCGACCCTGGGCATCTATGGCTACACCTTC
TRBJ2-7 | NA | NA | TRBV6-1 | CASVNYEQYF | TGTGCCAGCGTTAATTACGAGCAGTACTTC
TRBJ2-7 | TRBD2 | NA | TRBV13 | CASSAEPSGTTSYEQYF | TGTGCCAGCAGCGCCGAACCTTCCGGGACTACCAGTTACGAGCAGTACTTC
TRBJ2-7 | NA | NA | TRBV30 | CAWSAQASNYEQYF | TGTGCCTGGAGTGCACAGGCTTCTAACTACGAGCAGTACTTC
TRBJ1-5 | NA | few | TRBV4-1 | CASSQDTTGRAQHF | TGCGCCAGCAGCCAAGATACGACCGGGCGGGCCCAGCATTTT
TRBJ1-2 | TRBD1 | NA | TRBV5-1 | CASSVTGGDGYTF | TGCGCCAGCAGCGTTACAGGGGGAGATGGCTACACCTTC
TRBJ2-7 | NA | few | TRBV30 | CAWSMPPRAFYTYEQYF | TGTGCCTGGAGTATGCCTCCGAGGGCCTTTTACACCTACGAGCAGTACTTC
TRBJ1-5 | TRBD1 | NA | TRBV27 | CASSHRDSNQPQHF | TGTGCCAGCAGTCACCGGGACAGTAATCAGCCCCAGCATTTT
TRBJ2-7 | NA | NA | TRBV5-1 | CASSLAMSYEQYF | TGCGCCAGCAGCTTGGCCATGTCCTACGAGCAGTACTTC
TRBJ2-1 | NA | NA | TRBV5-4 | CASSLQQGNRNEQFF | TGTGCCAGCAGCTTGCAACAGGGAAACAGGAATGAGCAGTTCTTC
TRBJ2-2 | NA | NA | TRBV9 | CASSVSTGELFF | TGTGCCAGCAGCGTATCGACCGGGGAGCTGTTTTTT
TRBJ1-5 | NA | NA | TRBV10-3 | CATSEGGTDQPQHF | TGTGCCACCTCGGAGGGGGGGACCGATCAGCCCCAGCATTTT
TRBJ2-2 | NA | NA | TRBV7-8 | CASSLLGGGHSTGELFF | TGTGCCAGCAGCCTTCTTGGGGGGGGCCATTCCACCGGGGAGCTGTTTTTT
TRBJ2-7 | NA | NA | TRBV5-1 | CASSLTPGTGASEQYF | TGCGCCAGCAGCTTAACACCCGGGACTGGGGCCTCCGAGCAGTACTTC
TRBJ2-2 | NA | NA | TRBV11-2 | CASTLAANGELFF | TGTGCCAGCACCCTAGCCGCCAACGGGGAGCTGTTTTTT
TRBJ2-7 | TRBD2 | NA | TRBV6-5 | CASSYDGRDYEQYF | TGTGCCAGCAGTTATGACGGGAGGGACTACGAGCAGTACTTC